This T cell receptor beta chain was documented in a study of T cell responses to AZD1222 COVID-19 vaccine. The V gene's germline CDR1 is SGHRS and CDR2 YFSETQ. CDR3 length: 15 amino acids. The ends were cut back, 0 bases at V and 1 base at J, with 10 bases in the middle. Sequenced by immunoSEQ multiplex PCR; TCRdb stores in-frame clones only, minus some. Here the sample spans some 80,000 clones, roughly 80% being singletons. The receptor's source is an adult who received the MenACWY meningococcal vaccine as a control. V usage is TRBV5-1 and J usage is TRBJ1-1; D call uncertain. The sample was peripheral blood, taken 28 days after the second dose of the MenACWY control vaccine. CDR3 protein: CASSLEMISNTEAFF. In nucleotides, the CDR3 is TGCGCCAGCAGCTTGGAGATGATTTCGAACACTGAAGCTTTCTTT.